This record concerns one TCR beta chain sequence. Compared with germline, one end of the junction differs, possibly owing to a read error. A modified ARM-PCR protocol with three rounds of nested PCR amplified TCRbeta. TCRdb re-analysed the multiplex PCR reads in MiXCR, keeping a single row per CDR3 protein. The top ten clones hold approximately 20% of a sample with tens of thousands of distinct CDR3 sequences, less than 75% of them seen once. This sample was taken from a study of tumor and adjacent non-tumor tissue in lung cancer. The CDR3 sequence is 14 residues long. In germline, CDR1 is MNHEY, CDR2 SVGAGI. This sample's RNA came from whole unsorted tissue.

The V call is TRBV6-5, the J call TRBJ2-5, with TRBD1 matching over 8 bases. The sample comprised lung tumor tissue. The origin of this receptor is a man aged 55 to 70 with non-small cell lung cancer. In DNA, the CDR3 is TGTGCCAGCGGTTACTCGGGACAGGACCAGACCCAGTACTTC. The encoded protein is CASGYSGQDQTQYF.